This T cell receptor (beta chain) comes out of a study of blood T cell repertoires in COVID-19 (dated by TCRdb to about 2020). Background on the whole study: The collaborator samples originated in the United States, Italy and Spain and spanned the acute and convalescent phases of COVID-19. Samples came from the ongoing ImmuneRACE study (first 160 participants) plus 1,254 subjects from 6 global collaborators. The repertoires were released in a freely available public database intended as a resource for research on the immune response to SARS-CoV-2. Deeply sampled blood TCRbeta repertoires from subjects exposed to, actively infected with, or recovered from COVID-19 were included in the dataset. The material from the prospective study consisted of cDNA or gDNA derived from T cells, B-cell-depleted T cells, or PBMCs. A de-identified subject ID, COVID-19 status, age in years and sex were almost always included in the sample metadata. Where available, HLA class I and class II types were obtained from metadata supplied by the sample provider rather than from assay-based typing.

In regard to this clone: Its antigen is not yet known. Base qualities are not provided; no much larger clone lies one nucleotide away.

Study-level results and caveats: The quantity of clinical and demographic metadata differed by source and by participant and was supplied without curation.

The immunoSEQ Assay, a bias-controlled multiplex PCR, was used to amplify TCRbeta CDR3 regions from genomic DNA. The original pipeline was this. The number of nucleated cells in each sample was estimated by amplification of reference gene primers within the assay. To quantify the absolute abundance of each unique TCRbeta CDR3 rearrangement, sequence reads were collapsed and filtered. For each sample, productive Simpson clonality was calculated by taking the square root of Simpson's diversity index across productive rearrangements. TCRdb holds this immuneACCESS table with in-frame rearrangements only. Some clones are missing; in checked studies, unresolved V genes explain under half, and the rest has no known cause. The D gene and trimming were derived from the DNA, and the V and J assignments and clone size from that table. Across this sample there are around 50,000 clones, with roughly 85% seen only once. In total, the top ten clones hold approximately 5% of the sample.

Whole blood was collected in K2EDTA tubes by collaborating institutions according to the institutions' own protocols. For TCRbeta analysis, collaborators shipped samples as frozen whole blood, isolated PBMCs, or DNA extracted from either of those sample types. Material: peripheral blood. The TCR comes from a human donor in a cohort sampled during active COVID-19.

The DNA reads TGTGCCAGCAGTGAAGGGGCTGCTAGCACAGATACGCAGTATTTT. Its protein is CASSEGAASTDTQYF. The chain was built from TRBV25-1 and TRBJ2-3, with a weak D call of TRBD1 (5 bases match). CDR1 MGHDK and CDR2 SYGVNS are derived from the germline V gene. The CDR3 runs 15 amino acids, cysteine and phenylalanine included. Only the CDR3 portion is preserved as DNA: 45 bases, with reading frame beginning at the first base. V lost 2 bases and J lost 0 bases; the stretch between them is 9 bases long.